Reported below is one TCR beta chain. The antigen is not known. Using a J-beta primer mix together with a sample-barcoded 5' primer, a second PCR was run for roughly 6 to 12 cycles. The template-switch adaptor was a 5' adaptor with 12 random nucleotides. It tagged each cDNA molecule. Each CDR3 protein is one row after TCRdb ran MiXCR on the 5' RACE reads. The repertoire has approximately 490,000 distinct CDR3 sequences, less than 25% of them found once; the top ten carry around 10%. Every sample had a minimum of 6.5 million PBMCs isolated. This sample is drawn from a study of blood T cells in healthy people across ages. CDR1 is DFQATT, CDR2 SNEGSKA, per germline (reference sequence). V gave up 6 bases and J gave up 2 bases, with 13 bases separating them. The CDR3 runs 13 residues. Study outcomes and limitations: Relative to aged donors, long-lived donors carried more naive CD4+ cells and displayed higher diversity.

The same sample was also studied in work on T cells of mothers and their children.

The receptor was isolated from a boy between 10 and 17 years old in good health. The chain uses TRBV20-1 and TRBJ1-1, with D maybe TRBD1 (5 bases). Sequencing used blood. CDR3 DNA: TGCAGTGCGGACCGGGACGGAAACACTGAAGCTTTCTTT. Amino acids: CSADRDGNTEAFF.